The entry below describes one TCR beta chain. The target antigen is unknown. TCRdb analysed the reads with MiXCR anew, one entry per CDR3 protein. Of some 160,000 distinct CDR3 sequences detected, over 15% appear once; the ten largest clones hold roughly a sixth. The V segment lost 5 bases and the J segment 10 bases; nucleotides outside the gene matches: 8. The CDR3 extends over 14 amino acids. CDR1 and CDR2 from the germline V gene are SNHLY and FYNNEI. This sample is part of a study of T cell repertoires in cytomegalovirus infection. Overall study context: Public TCR beta signature analysis indicated the presence of both CMV infection and matching HLA type.

Study results and caveats: The response measured ex vivo was dominated by TCR beta clonotypes (HLA-C-restricted and CMV-specific). Using cumulative public TCR beta family frequency, the authors identified those who carried CMV together with the relevant HLA.

The V and J genes are TRBV2 and TRBJ1-5; 10 nucleotides align to TRBD1. The sequence was collected from a human donor in good health (CMV status not recorded). Some clones in this sample may be carry-over from other donors' samples. The sample consisted of CD8+ T cells from PBMCs. As DNA, the CDR3 is TGTGCCAGCAGTAGGACAGGGGGACAAGTCCCCCAGCATTTT. It is translated as CASSRTGGQVPQHF.